A single sample gave rise to the 12 T cell receptor beta chains below, sequenced in a study of T cells in Graves' hyperthyroidism and ophthalmopathy. TCR beta CDR3 region amplification was performed from RNA transcripts. HTBI primers were the set used in a first-round RT-PCR of the TCR CDR3. TCRdb reanalysed the multiplex PCR reads using MiXCR and keeps one entry per CDR3 protein. This table holds about 840,000 distinct CDR3 sequences, 35% to 45% found once. The sequencing sample was made of blood. These receptors all stem from a man younger than 30 with Graves' hyperthyroidism.

Notes on this clonotype: The conserved phenylalanine or tryptophan normally closing the CDR3 is absent here, so this likely arose from a read error. This CDR3 reads CASRTGNTEAFL. In nucleotides, the CDR3 is TGTGCCAGCCGGACTGGAAACACTGAAGCTTTCCTT. This rearrangement joins TRBV19 to TRBJ1-1; D not certain. The CDR3 extends over 12 amino acids. CDR1 LNHDA and CDR2 SQIVND come from the germline V gene (reference sequence). Trimming shortened V by 9 bases and J by 2 bases, and 10 bases separated the two germline ends.

This clonotype was counted many times. This rearrangement joins TRBV7-3 to TRBJ1-1, with D unresolved. CDR1 is SGHTA and CDR2 is FQGTGA in the germline V gene. V was clipped by 4 bases and J by 2 bases, with 8 bases between them. The CDR3 spans 13 residues. The CDR3 DNA sequence: TGTGCCAGCAGCTACACGCCCAACACTGAAGCTTTCTTT. Translated: CASSYTPNTEAFF.

This clonotype was detected ten times or more. The rearrangement uses TRBV10-2 and TRBJ1-5; D unclear. The V end lost 4 bases, the J end lost 5 bases, and 12 bases lay between the germline ends. Germline CDR1 reads WSHSY; CDR2 reads SAAADI. The CDR3 consists of 14 residues. The CDR3 protein is CASSAVRKDQPQHF. The CDR3 DNA is TGCGCCAGCAGTGCGGTCCGAAAGGATCAGCCCCAGCATTTT.

The V gene is TRBV4-3, the J gene TRBJ2-5, with D tentatively TRBD1 or TRBD2 (5 bases each). This CDR3 is 15 amino acids long. Looked up from germline, CDR1 is LGHNA and CDR2 is YSLEER. Trimming left V 5 bases short and J 3 bases short, with 16 bases between. The chain's CDR3 is CASSSLGTAEETQYF. CDR3 coding DNA: TGCGCCAGCAGCTCACTAGGGACGGCAGAAGAGACCCAGTACTTC.

V and J are TRBV5-2 and TRBJ1-2; the table's D call TRBD1 went unverified against the DNA. TRBV5-2 is a pseudogene segment. The CDR3 has 19 residues. The CDR3 bases are TGTGCCAGCAACCCTGATTCCAGGGGAGTCTACGAGCAGTACTATGGCTACACCTTC. Translation gives CASNPDSRGVYEQYYGYTF.

This clonotype was counted only a few times. The chain links TRBV20-1 to TRBJ2-5; 7 bases map to TRBD2. CDR1 DFQATT and CDR2 SNEGSKA come from the germline V gene (reference sequence). The CDR3 contains 13 residues. With V trimmed by 3 bases and J by 3 bases, 4 bases remained unmatched. The CDR3 region is CSARREMEETQYF. The CDR3 DNA follows: TGCAGTGCTAGGCGGGAGATGGAAGAGACCCAGTACTTC.

The chain joins TRBV19 to TRBJ2-3; tentative D call: TRBD1 (6 bases). This CDR3 is built from 12 residues. The germline V gene has CDR1 LNHDA and CDR2 SQIVND (reference sequence). V was clipped by 8 bases and J by 5 bases, with 11 bases between them. The CDR3 region is CASGQRGDTQYF. CDR3 nucleotides: TGTGCCAGTGGACAGCGTGGAGATACGCAGTATTTT.

This clonotype was observed a handful of times. Its ends do not fully match the called genes, so a read error is possible. The chain joins TRBV5-1 to TRBJ1-2; 9 bases are shared with TRBD1. Germline V gene data show CDR1 as SGHRS and CDR2 as YFSETQ. This CDR3 has 15 residues. CDR3 in DNA: TGCGCCAACAGCGAGATTGACAGGGGGAACTATGGCTACACCTTC. This translates into CANSEIDRGNYGYTF.

This rearrangement joins TRBV6-6 to TRBJ2-7; 8 bases map to TRBD1. CDR3 length equals 13 residues. The ends lost 3 bases at V and 6 bases at J; junction bases unmatched: 4. Per the germline V gene, CDR1 is MNHNY and CDR2 is SVGAGI (reference sequence). CDR3 sequence (DNA): TGTGCCAGCAGTTATCCCGGACAGGGCGAGCAGTACTTC. Translated: CASSYPGQGEQYF.

The chain combines TRBV20-1 with TRBJ1-5; 7 bases match TRBD1. The length of the CDR3 is 14 residues. The V segment lost 6 bases and the J segment 3 bases; nucleotides outside the gene matches: 8. Germline lookup yields CDR1 DFQATT and CDR2 SNEGSKA (reference sequence). CDR3 coding DNA: TGCAGTGCCAGGGGGGGCAGGGCCAATCAGCCCCAGCATTTT. It is translated as CSARGGRANQPQHF.

This clonotype was counted once. A much bigger clone sits one base away, suggesting this may be a read error. The chain joins TRBV20-1 to TRBJ1-1; D is perhaps TRBD1 (5 bases). The V end lost 2 bases, the J end lost 9 bases, and 10 bases lay between the germline ends. Germline values: CDR1 DFQATT, CDR2 SNEGSKA (reference sequence). The CDR3 covers 11 residues. The CDR3 here is CSARTGTKAFF. The DNA for the CDR3 is TGCAGTGCTAGAACGGGGACTAAAGCTTTCTTT.

The V and J genes are TRBV15 and TRBJ1-5; possible D gene TRBD1, 5 bases. Germline CDR1 reads LNHNV; CDR2 reads YYDKDF (reference sequence). The CDR3 totals 14 residues. V was cut by 5 bases and J by 7 bases, with 15 bases left in between. The CDR3 loop is CATSEGREEQPQHF. CDR3 DNA sequence: TGTGCCACCAGCGAGGGCAGGGAGGAACAGCCCCAGCATTTT.